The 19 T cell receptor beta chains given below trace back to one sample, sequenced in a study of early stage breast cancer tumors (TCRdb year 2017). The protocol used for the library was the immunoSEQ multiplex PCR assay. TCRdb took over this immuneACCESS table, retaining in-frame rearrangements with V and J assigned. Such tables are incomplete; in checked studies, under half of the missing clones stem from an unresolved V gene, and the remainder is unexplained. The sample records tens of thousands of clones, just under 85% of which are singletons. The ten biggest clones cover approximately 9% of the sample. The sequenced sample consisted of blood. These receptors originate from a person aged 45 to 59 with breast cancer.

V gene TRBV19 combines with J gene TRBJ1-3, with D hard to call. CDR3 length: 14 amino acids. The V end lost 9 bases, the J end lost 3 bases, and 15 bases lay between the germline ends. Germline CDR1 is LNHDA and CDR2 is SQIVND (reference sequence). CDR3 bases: TGTGCCAGCCAGGCTCCGGGAAGTGGAAACACCATATATTTT. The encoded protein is CASQAPGSGNTIYF.

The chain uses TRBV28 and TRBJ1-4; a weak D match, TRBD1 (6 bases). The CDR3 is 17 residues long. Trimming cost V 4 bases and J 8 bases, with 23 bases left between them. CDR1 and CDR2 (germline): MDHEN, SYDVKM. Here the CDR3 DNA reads TGTGCCAGCAGTTCCCCCTGGGTAGGGGGTGATCGGGAAAAACTGTTTTTT. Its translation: CASSSPWVGGDREKLFF.

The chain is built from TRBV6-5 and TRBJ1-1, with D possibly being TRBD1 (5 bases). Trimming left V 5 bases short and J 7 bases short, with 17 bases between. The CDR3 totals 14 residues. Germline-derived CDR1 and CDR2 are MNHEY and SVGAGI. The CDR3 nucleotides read TGTGCCAGCAGTCCCGTACATCGACAGTTTGAAGCTTTCTTT. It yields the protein CASSPVHRQFEAFF.

DNA for the CDR3: TGTGCCAGCGAAGAGGGGGGAGTAGGCACAGATACGCAGTATTTT. Its translation: CASEEGGVGTDTQYF. This chain connects TRBV6-5 to TRBJ2-3; TRBD1 or TRBD2 may be the D gene (6 bases each). This CDR3 region has 15 residues. Germline CDR1 is MNHEY and CDR2 is SVGAGI. The V end was cut by 8 bases, the J end by 1 base, with 16 bases between.

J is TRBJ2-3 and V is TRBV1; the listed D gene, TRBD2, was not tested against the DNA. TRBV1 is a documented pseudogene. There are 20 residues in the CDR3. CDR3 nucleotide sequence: TGCACCAGCAGCCAAGATCGGCTAGCGGGCCCGCCGCAGAGCACAGATACGCAGTATTTT. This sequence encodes CTSSQDRLAGPPQSTDTQYF.

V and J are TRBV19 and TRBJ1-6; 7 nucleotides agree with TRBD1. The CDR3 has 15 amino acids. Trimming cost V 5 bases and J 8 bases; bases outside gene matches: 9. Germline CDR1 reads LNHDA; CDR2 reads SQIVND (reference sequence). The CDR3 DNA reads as TGTGCCAGTAGTGTAACCTGGGACAGTGATTCACCCCTCCACTTT. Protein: CASSVTWDSDSPLHF.

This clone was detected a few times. CDR3 loop: CASKSSYNSPLHF. In DNA, the CDR3 is TGTGCCAGCAAGAGCTCCTATAATTCACCCCTCCACTTT. The rearrangement uses TRBV6-6 and TRBJ1-6; D unclear. V lost 7 bases, J lost 0 bases, and 4 bases lay in between. Germline CDR1 is MNHNY and CDR2 is SVGAGI (reference sequence). The CDR3 sequence is 13 residues long.

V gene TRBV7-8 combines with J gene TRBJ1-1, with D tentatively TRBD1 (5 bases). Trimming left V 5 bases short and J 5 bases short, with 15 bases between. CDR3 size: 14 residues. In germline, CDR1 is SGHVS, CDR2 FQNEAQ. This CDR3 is CASSPMRGRTEAFF. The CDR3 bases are TGTGCCAGCAGCCCAATGCGGGGGAGGACTGAAGCTTTCTTT.

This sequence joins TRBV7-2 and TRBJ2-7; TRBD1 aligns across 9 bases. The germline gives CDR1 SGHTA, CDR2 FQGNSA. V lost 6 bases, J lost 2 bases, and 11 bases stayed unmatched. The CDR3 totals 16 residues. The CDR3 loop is CASRFGPGQGTYEQYF. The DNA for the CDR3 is TGTGCCAGCAGATTTGGCCCGGGACAGGGAACCTACGAGCAGTACTTC.

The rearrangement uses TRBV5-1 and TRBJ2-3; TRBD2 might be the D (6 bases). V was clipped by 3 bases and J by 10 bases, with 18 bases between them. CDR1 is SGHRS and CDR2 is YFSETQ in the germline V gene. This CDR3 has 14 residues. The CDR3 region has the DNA TGCGCCAGCAGCTACCGAGCCCCTGGGGAGGCGCAGTATTTT. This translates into CASSYRAPGEAQYF.

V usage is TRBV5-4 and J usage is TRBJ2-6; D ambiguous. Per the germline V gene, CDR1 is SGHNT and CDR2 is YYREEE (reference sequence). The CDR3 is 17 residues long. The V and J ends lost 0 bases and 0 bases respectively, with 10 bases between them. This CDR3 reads CASSLVGWDSGANVLTF. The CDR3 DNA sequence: TGTGCCAGCAGCTTGGTAGGCTGGGACTCTGGGGCCAACGTCCTGACTTTC.

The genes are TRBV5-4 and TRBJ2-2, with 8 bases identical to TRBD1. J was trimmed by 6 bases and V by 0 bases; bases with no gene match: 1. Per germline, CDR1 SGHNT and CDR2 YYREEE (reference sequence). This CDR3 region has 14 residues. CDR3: CASSLGQGPGELFF. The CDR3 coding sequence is TGTGCCAGCAGCTTGGGACAGGGGCCCGGGGAGCTGTTTTTT.

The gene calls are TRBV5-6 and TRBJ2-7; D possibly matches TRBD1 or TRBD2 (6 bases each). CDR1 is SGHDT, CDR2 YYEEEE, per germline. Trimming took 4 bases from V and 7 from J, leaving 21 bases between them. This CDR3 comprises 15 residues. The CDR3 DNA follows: TGTGCCAGCAGCGCCGGGACCTCGGGGGCCTGGGAGCAGTACTTC. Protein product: CASSAGTSGAWEQYF. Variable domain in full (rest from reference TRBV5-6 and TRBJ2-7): DAGVTQSPTHLIKTRGQQVTLRCSPKSGHDTVSWYQQALGQGPQFIFQYYEEEERQRGNFPDRFSGHQFPNYSSELNVNALLLGDSALYLCASSAGTSGAWEQYFGPGTRLTVT.

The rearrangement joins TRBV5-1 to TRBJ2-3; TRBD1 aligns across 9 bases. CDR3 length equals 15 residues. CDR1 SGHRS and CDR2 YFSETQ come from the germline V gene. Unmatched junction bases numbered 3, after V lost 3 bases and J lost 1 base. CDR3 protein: CASSSTGGGTDTQYF. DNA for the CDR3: TGCGCCAGCAGCTCGACAGGGGGAGGCACAGATACGCAGTATTTT.

CDR3 loop: CASSLKGGGNSPLHF. DNA for the CDR3: TGTGCCAGCAGCTTGAAGGGAGGGGGTAATTCACCCCTCCACTTT. This chain links TRBV7-3 with TRBJ1-6; D may be TRBD1 (6 bases). The germline V gene has CDR1 SGHTA and CDR2 FQGTGA. The CDR3 is made up of 15 amino acids. The V end lost 3 bases, the J end lost 6 bases, and 12 bases lay between the germline ends.

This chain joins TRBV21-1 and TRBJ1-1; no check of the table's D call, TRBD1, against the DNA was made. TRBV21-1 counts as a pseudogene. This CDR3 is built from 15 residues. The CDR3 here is CASSKARGTAGEAFF. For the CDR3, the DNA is TGTGCCAGCAGCAAAGCTCGGGGGACAGCGGGTGAAGCTTTCTTT.

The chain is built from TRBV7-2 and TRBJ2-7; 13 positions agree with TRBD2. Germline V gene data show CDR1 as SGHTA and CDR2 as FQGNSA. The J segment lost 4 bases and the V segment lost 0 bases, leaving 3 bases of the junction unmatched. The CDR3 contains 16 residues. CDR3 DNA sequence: TGTGCCAGCAGCTTAGCGAGGACTAGCGGGGGTTACGAGCAGTACTTC. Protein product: CASSLARTSGGYEQYF.

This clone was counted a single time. The CDR3 DNA sequence: TGTGCCAGCAGCTTGGGCCTATACAATGAGCAGTTCTTC. This translates into CASSLGLYNEQFF. This rearrangement joins TRBV5-4 to TRBJ2-1; D is unresolved. The CDR3 runs to 13 residues. V dropped 0 bases and J dropped 4 bases, with 5 bases sitting between them. Germline-derived CDR1 and CDR2 are SGHNT and YYREEE (reference sequence).

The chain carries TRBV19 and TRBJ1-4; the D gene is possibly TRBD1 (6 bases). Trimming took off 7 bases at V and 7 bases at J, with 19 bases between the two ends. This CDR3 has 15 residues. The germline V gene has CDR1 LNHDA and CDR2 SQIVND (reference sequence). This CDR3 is CASTKSVTGVEKLFF. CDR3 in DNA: TGTGCCAGTACCAAATCCGTGACAGGTGTTGAAAAACTGTTTTTT.